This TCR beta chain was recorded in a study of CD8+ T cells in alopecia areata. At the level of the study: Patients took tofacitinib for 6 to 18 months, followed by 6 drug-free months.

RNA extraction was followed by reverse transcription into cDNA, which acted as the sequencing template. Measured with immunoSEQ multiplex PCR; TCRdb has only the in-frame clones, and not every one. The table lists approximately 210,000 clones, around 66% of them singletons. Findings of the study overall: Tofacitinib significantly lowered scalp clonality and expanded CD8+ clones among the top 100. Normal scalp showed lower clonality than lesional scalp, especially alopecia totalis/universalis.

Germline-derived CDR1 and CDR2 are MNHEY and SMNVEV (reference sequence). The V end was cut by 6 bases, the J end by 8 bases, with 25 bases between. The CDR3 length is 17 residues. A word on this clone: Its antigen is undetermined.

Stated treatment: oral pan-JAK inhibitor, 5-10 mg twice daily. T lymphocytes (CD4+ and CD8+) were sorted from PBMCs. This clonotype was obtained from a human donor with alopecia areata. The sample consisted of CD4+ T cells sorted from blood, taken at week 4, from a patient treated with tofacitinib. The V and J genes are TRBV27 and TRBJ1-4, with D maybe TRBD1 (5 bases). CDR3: CASSPTGRIGKAEKLFF. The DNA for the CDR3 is TGTGCCAGCAGCCCAACAGGCCGAATAGGTAAAGCCGAAAAACTGTTTTTT.